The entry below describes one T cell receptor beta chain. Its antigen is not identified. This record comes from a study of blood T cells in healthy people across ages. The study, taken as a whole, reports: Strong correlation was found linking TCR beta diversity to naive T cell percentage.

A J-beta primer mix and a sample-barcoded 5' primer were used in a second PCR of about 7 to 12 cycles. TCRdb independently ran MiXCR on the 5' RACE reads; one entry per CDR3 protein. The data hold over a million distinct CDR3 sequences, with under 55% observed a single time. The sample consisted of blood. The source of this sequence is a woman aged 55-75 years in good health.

The CDR3 bases are TGCAGCGTTGTTGCTAGCGGAGTTTACGAGCAGTACTTC. This sequence encodes CSVVASGVYEQYF. The chain employs TRBV29-1 and TRBJ2-7; the match to TRBD2 covers 7 bases. Trimming took 4 bases from V and 4 from J; bases not matched to a gene: 7. This CDR3 region has 13 residues. Germline CDR1 SQVTM, CDR2 ANQGSEA.